This T cell receptor (beta chain) was recovered during a study of CD8 T cells in Susac syndrome (dated by TCRdb to about 2019). Looking at the study overall: Among the sequenced Susac syndrome patients, more than five had clinically active disease and roughly eight were in clinical remission. At blood withdrawal, Susac syndrome patients were either therapy-naive, taking corticosteroids (in some cases with IVIg as well), or taking IVIg alone. Whether CD8+ T cell activation and differentiation in Susac syndrome was antigen driven was tested using repertoire sequencing. Points the paper makes about the study in general: No clonal expansion was detected in the CD4+ T cell repertoire of Susac syndrome patients. The TCR sequencing and HLA analysis was acknowledged to have included a relatively small number of individuals.

RNA was extracted with the RNeasy kit and 0.5 to 1 ug was reverse transcribed using random hexamers. The immunoSEQ multiplex PCR assay, covering 54 Vbeta and 13 Jbeta segments, was used to amplify TCR beta CDR3 regions. PCR amplification bias was corrected using a synthetic template baseline for primer optimization and computational correction. The original pipeline was this. Reads were annotated to V, D and J genes per IMGT and analyzed with immunoSEQ Analyzer, keeping only productive sequences. Clonality was computed as one minus Shannon entropy normalized by log2 of the number of productive unique sequences. Public and private clones were assessed among the 100 most prevalent clones of each patient and control. Clones were defined as Susac-specific if absent from the healthy and MS cohorts, from 1052 published viral clones and from other ImmuneACCESS disease sequences. TCRdb ran its own pipeline on the public reads, namely fastp trimming at Q25 and MiXCR clone calling, and kept in-frame beta chains. Every CDR3 protein is listed once, alongside the most common genes and DNA of its rows. The V and J calls were determined by TCRdb, not by the authors. In this sample the table shows some 110,000 distinct CDR3 sequences, nearly 96% of which occur a single time. The ten largest account for 0.13% to 0.15% of the sample.

The trim is 3 bases for V and 1 base for J, with a gap of 8 bases between the germline ends. From the germline V gene, CDR1 is SQVTM and CDR2 is ANQGSEA. Including the terminal cysteine and phenylalanine, the CDR3 comprises 13 residues. Only the CDR3 DNA is retained, 39 bases long and in frame from the first base. Notes on this clonotype: Its cognate antigen has yet to be identified. No base-level quality is on record; no much larger clone is a single base apart.

Peripheral blood CD8+ and CD4+ T cells from healthy donors, Susac syndrome patients and multiple sclerosis patients were profiled using high-throughput TCR beta sequencing. Susac syndrome patients met recently defined diagnostic criteria for definite or probable disease. Bulk CD8+ and CD4+ T cells were purified by magnetic negative isolation, whereas CD8+ TEMRA cells were enriched by FACS. Blood was drawn into EDTA tubes, processed within 24 hours, and PBMCs were isolated by density gradient centrifugation. PBMCs intended for TCR sequencing were cryopreserved in liquid nitrogen and were subsequently thawed in a 37 degrees C water bath. Purity of sorted or isolated CD4+, CD8+ and CD8+ TEMRA cells was at least 90%.

The chain links TRBV29-1 with TRBJ2-3, with a weak D call of TRBD1 (6 bases match). Sequencing was done on a sample of CD4+ T cells from PBMCs. The clonotype originates from a human donor with Susac syndrome. The CDR3 reads as follows: CSVDEGGTDTQYF. Read as DNA, the sequence is TGCAGCGTTGATGAGGGGGGCACAGATACGCAGTATTTT.